The clone carrying this T cell receptor (beta chain) showed up just a few times. Its antigen is undetermined. This sample was included in a study of identical twins. Study-wide results and limits: Beta out-of-frame sequences showed weaker excess twin sharing.

Template switching introduced a universal primer site, and the cDNA bore unique molecular identifiers. TCRdb passed the 5' RACE reads through MiXCR, listing each CDR3 protein once. Here the sample spans about 460,000 distinct CDR3 sequences, 14% being singletons. These data were also filed under a second study, of yellow fever vaccine responses in identical twins.

This sequence originates from a young woman in good health. Sequencing was done on a sample of CD4+ T cells sorted from blood.

The CDR3 region is CASSLRPDKSTDTQYF. The CDR3 coding sequence is TGTGCCAGCAGCTTAAGGCCCGACAAAAGCACAGATACGCAGTATTTT. J is TRBJ2-3 and V is TRBV7-2; D is uncertain. The CDR3 length is 16 residues. The germline V gene encodes CDR1 SGHTA and CDR2 FQGNSA. Trimming shortened V by 2 bases and J by 0 bases, and 12 bases separated the two germline ends.